The source of this T cell receptor (beta chain) is a study of shared clonotypes between healthy human individuals. About the study: Donor ages ranged 18 to 49 years: a couple of women, a few men. A donor's plate count was three for CD4 naive and three for CD4 memory; CD8 naive had two and CD8 memory one. Study-wide points: Memory subsets had estimated richness that was generally smaller than that of naive subsets. Relative to their counterparts shared across all four donors, non-shared clonotypes exhibited diminished generation probabilities.

Naivety among CD8 cells was defined by CD45RO negativity and positive CCR7 selection, thereby excluding terminally differentiated effector memory CD45RA+ cells. Using immunoSEQ multiplex PCR, the repertoire was profiled, and TCRdb retains in-frame clones only, with some absent. This sample yields fewer than 700,000 clones, of which roughly 95% are seen a single time; 0.095% to 0.14% belongs to the top ten. The length of the CDR3 is 12 residues. Germline V lookup: CDR1 SNHLY, CDR2 FYNNEI. The V end lost 7 bases, the J end lost 14 bases, and 18 bases lay between the germline ends. This clone was seen a single time. What it binds is unknown.

Sample: naive CD8+ T cells sorted from blood. The chain uses TRBV2 and TRBJ2-1; possible D gene TRBD2, 7 bases. This clonotype was obtained from a woman aged 25 to 39 in good health. For the CDR3, the DNA is TGTGCCAGCACGGAGGGGGAGGGAAACGAGTTCTTC. Translated: CASTEGEGNEFF. Full variable domain (missing parts from reference TRBV2 and TRBJ2-1): EPEVTQTPSHQVTQMGQEVILRCVPISNHLYFYWYRQILGQKVEFLVSFYNNEISEKSEIFDDQFSVERPDGSNFTLKIRSTKLEDSAMYFCASTEGEGNEFFGPGTRLTVL.